The 15 T cell receptor beta chains reported below all come from one sample, sequenced in a study of PD-1 blockade in classical Hodgkin lymphoma. Every patient relapsed after autologous stem cell transplantation, and brentuximab vedotin exposure varied. Produced via immunoSEQ multiplex PCR; TCRdb's table is partial and in-frame only. There are 46,000 or so clones in the sample; 88% occur only once, and just over 9% lies in the top ten. The source was peripheral blood mononuclear cells (PBMCs), collected at baseline. The receptors shown here come from a human donor with classical Hodgkin lymphoma.

The chain links TRBV18 to TRBJ1-1; D call uncertain. From germline, CDR1 is KGHSH and CDR2 LQKENI. This CDR3 comprises 15 residues. V lost 1 base to trimming and J lost 3 bases, with 12 bases between them. As DNA, the CDR3 is TGTGCCAGCTCACCACTCGGGGTAATGGACACTGAAGCTTTCTTT. Protein sequence: CASSPLGVMDTEAFF.

This clone was found a few times. The chain links TRBV7-2 to TRBJ1-6; TRBD1 might be the D (6 bases). Germline V gene sequence: CDR1 SGHTA, CDR2 FQGNSA. The CDR3 runs to 17 residues. V was shortened by 0 bases and J by 10 bases, with 19 bases between the two germline ends. The CDR3 loop is CASSLALGLQGGSPLHF. The CDR3 nucleotides read TGTGCCAGCAGCTTAGCGCTCGGTTTACAGGGCGGATCACCCCTCCACTTT.

The chain carries TRBV15 and TRBJ2-4; D ambiguous. Per the germline V gene, CDR1 is LNHNV and CDR2 is YYDKDF (reference sequence). The CDR3 has 13 amino acids. Between the trimmed V and J ends, which lost 8 bases and 6 bases, there was a span of 14 bases. CDR3 in amino acids: CATETPLGNIQYF. The CDR3 coding sequence is TGTGCCACCGAGACCCCGCTGGGAAACATTCAGTACTTC.

This clone was recorded a few times. The genes are TRBV14 and TRBJ2-7, with a possible D match to TRBD1 (6 bases). The CDR3 length is 14 residues. In germline, CDR1 is SGHDN, CDR2 FVKESK. V was cut by 1 base and J by 5 bases, with 12 bases left in between. Here the CDR3 reads CASSQARGFNEQYF. CDR3 DNA sequence: TGTGCCAGCAGCCAAGCCAGGGGTTTTAACGAGCAGTACTTC.

The chain recombines TRBV5-4 with TRBJ2-5; TRBD2 might be the D (6 bases). The CDR3 has 17 amino acids. Germline V gives CDR1 SGHNT, CDR2 YYREEE (reference sequence). The V and J ends lost 4 bases and 0 bases respectively, with 19 bases between them. The CDR3 sequence: CASSPGAGNWYQETQYF. The CDR3 coding sequence is TGTGCCAGCAGCCCCGGGGCGGGGAATTGGTACCAAGAGACCCAGTACTTC.

In this sample, this clone turned up a few times. V gene TRBV6-1 combines with J gene TRBJ2-7; 7 bases align to TRBD2. CDR1 is MNHNS, CDR2 SASEGT, per germline. The CDR3 covers 11 residues. Germline trimming cut 6 bases from V and 9 bases from J; bases unmatched to any gene: 5. CDR3 loop: CASRSGASQYF. The DNA of the CDR3 is TGTGCCAGCAGGAGCGGGGCCTCGCAGTACTTC.

The V gene is TRBV18, the J gene TRBJ2-3; D tentatively reads TRBD1 or TRBD2 (7 bases each). Trimming removed 2 bases at V and 4 bases at J, with 13 bases between. The CDR3 is 15 residues long. The germline V gene has CDR1 KGHSH and CDR2 LQKENI. The CDR3 coding sequence is TGTGCCAGCTCACCAAGACAGGGAGGGCCAGATACGCAGTATTTT. Residues: CASSPRQGGPDTQYF. The entire variable domain, with the rest obtained from reference TRBV18 and TRBJ2-3, is as follows: NAGVMQNPRHLVRRRGQEARLRCSPMKGHSHVYWYRQLPEEGLKFMVYLQKENIIDESGMPKERFSAEFPKEGPSILRIQQVVRGDSAAYFCASSPRQGGPDTQYFGPGTRLTVL.

The chain links TRBV28 to TRBJ1-4; unclear D gene. The CDR3 extends over 11 amino acids. Germline V lookup: CDR1 MDHEN, CDR2 SYDVKM. Trimming removed 5 bases from V and 5 bases from J, with 3 bases in between. CDR3 protein: CASSDNEKLFF. The CDR3 DNA sequence: TGTGCCAGCAGTGACAATGAAAAACTGTTTTTT.

The chain couples TRBV2 to TRBJ2-2; the D gene is possibly TRBD1 (5 bases). Trimming left V 4 bases short and J 5 bases short, with 11 bases between. CDR3 length: 14 residues. Per germline, CDR1 SNHLY and CDR2 FYNNEI. The CDR3 protein is CASSAQGGTGELFF. The CDR3 nucleotides read TGTGCCAGCAGTGCGCAGGGCGGAACCGGGGAGCTGTTTTTT.

The gene calls are TRBV5-1 and TRBJ2-4; the D is unclear. Per the germline V gene, CDR1 is SGHRS and CDR2 is YFSETQ. The CDR3 runs to 14 residues. The V end was cut by 0 bases, the J end by 6 bases, with 10 bases between. CDR3: CASSLGQPVNIQYF. The CDR3 region has the DNA TGCGCCAGCAGCTTGGGGCAGCCGGTAAACATTCAGTACTTC.

V gene TRBV18 combines with J gene TRBJ1-3; 8 bases fit TRBD1. V was clipped by 3 bases and J by 4 bases; unmatched bases: 2. CDR3 length: 14 amino acids. From germline, CDR1 is KGHSH and CDR2 LQKENI. This CDR3 reads CASSPWDRGNTIYF. In DNA, the CDR3 is TGTGCCAGCTCACCTTGGGACAGGGGAAACACCATATATTTT.

The chain couples TRBV9 to TRBJ2-2, with 9 positions matching TRBD1. The germline V gene has CDR1 SGDLS and CDR2 YYNGEE. J was trimmed by 5 bases and V by 3 bases; bases with no gene match: 8. The CDR3 runs 16 residues. CDR3 in DNA: TGTGCCAGCAGCGCTCCGGGACAGGGAAGGACCGGGGAGCTGTTTTTT. This translates into CASSAPGQGRTGELFF.

The rearrangement joins TRBV7-9 to TRBJ2-7; 11 bases align to TRBD2. The V and J ends lost 1 base and 3 bases, in that order; junction bases with no gene match: 14. CDR3 length: 19 amino acids. Germline CDR1 SEHNR, CDR2 FQNEAQ (reference sequence). The DNA for the CDR3 is TGTGCCAGCAGCTTAGGGGTAGCGGGGGGGCTCAGATCACTCTACGAGCAGTACTTC. Amino acids: CASSLGVAGGLRSLYEQYF.

CDR3 DNA sequence: TGCAGCCTAGGGGGTAGCTCCTACAATGAGCAGTTCTTC. Translation gives CSLGGSSYNEQFF. V is TRBV29-1 and J is TRBJ2-1, with D possibly TRBD1 on 6 matching bases. Trimming pared 8 bases from V and 0 bases from J, leaving 11 bases between. The germline V gene encodes CDR1 SQVTM and CDR2 ANQGSEA. This CDR3 contains 13 residues.

The chain combines TRBV5-6 with TRBJ2-4; D ambiguous. The germline gives CDR1 SGHDT, CDR2 YYEEEE. There are 16 residues in the CDR3. With 4 bases removed from V and 2 bases from J, the gap between germline ends came to 16 bases. The CDR3 coding sequence is TGTGCCAGCAGCCGAGATACCACCCTATCCAAAAACATTCAGTACTTC. Amino acids: CASSRDTTLSKNIQYF.